A selection of T cell receptor beta chains follows, all from one sample in a study of cytomegalovirus exposure and HLA in healthy donors. This table comes from immunoSEQ multiplex PCR, and its TCRdb copy is limited to in-frame clones, with some not included. The table records approximately 200,000 clones, roughly four fifths of them present only once. The sequenced sample was PBMCs. These receptors were collected from a man in his thirties or forties in good health and CMV-seronegative. Both conserved end residues are part of each CDR3. A D gene is named only where the DNA matches it firmly. The listing skips clone size in some rows; elsewhere it reads once, few, many or a size class.

d_call | j_call | clone_size | v_call | cdr3_nt | cdr3_aa
NA | TRBJ2-7 | NA | TRBV6-1 | TGTGCCAGCAGGGTCGACACACTCTACGAGCAGTACTTC | CASRVDTLYEQYF
NA | TRBJ2-7 | NA | TRBV18 | TGTGCCAGCTCACCACCAACCGGTCCCTACGAGCAGTACTTC | CASSPPTGPYEQYF
NA | TRBJ1-2 | NA | TRBV19 | TGTGCCAGTAGTCTCAGGGGACCTAACTATGGCTACACCTTC | CASSLRGPNYGYTF
TRBD1 | TRBJ2-7 | NA | TRBV27 | TGTGCCAGCAGTCCATCGACAGGGTTCTACGAGCAGTACTTC | CASSPSTGFYEQYF
TRBD1 | TRBJ2-7 | NA | TRBV5-4 | TGTGCCAGCAGCTTAACCGGGACAGCCGTGCACGAGCAGTACTTC | CASSLTGTAVHEQYF
TRBD1 | TRBJ2-7 | NA | TRBV11-2 | TGTGCCAGCAGCCCGACCCCAGGGGGAGCGGCCGAGCAGTACTTC | CASSPTPGGAAEQYF
NA | TRBJ2-7 | NA | TRBV28 | TGTGCCAGCAGTACAACCGGGACACTAACCTACGAGCAGTACTTC | CASSTTGTLTYEQYF
TRBD1 | TRBJ2-3 | NA | TRBV9 | TGTGCCAGCAGCGTTGCAACCGGGACAGACAGCACAGATACGCAGTATTTT | CASSVATGTDSTDTQYF
NA | TRBJ2-1 | few | TRBV21-1 | TGTGCCAGCAGCAAAAGGGACTGGTTGAGCTCCTACAATGAGCAGTTCTTC | CASSKRDWLSSYNEQFF
NA | TRBJ2-5 | NA | TRBV5-6 | TGTGCCAGCAGCTTGGCCATTACAGGGGAGGCAGAGACCCAGTACTTC | CASSLAITGEAETQYF